These 25 T cell receptor beta chains share one sample of origin, sequenced in a study of monozygotic twins with inflammatory bowel disease. From its re-call of the 5' RACE reads, TCRdb lists each CDR3 protein once, without DNA. The sample holds around 150,000 distinct CDR3 sequences. Material: blood. These receptors all stem from a human donor with ulcerative colitis or Crohn's disease, or a healthy co-twin of an affected twin (not recorded which).

The chain couples TRBV12-3 or TRBV12-4 to TRBJ2-3. The CDR3 runs 13 residues. CDR3 region: CASSLATLDTQYF.

The chain recombines TRBV7-8 with TRBJ2-5; absent DNA, TCRdb's TRBD2 call cannot be checked. The CDR3 loop spans 16 amino acids. Germline V CDR1 and CDR2: SGHVS, FQNEAQ. CDR3 protein: CASSSGLAGGRETQYF.

The rearrangement joins TRBV6-5 to TRBJ1-1. The CDR3 is made up of 15 amino acids. The germline gives CDR1 MNHEY, CDR2 SVGAGI. This chain's CDR3 is CASSYSHATNTEAFF.

This sequence joins TRBV5-5 and TRBJ2-5; TCRdb picks TRBD2, but there is no DNA to check that call. The length of the CDR3 is 15 residues. Per germline, CDR1 SGHKS and CDR2 YYEKEE (reference sequence). This CDR3 reads CASSLGLAVQETQYF.

J is TRBJ2-5 and V is TRBV5-1. CDR1 is SGHRS, CDR2 YFSETQ, per germline. CDR3 length equals 15 residues. CDR3 protein: CASSLGDSGQETQYF.

V usage is TRBV7-2 and J usage is TRBJ2-1; TCRdb outputs TRBD2, but without DNA this stays unchecked. CDR3 length: 14 residues. Germline V gene data show CDR1 as SGHTA and CDR2 as FQGNSA. The CDR3 sequence: CASSRMTRLSLEFF.

This rearrangement joins TRBV7-2 to TRBJ2-7; TCRdb proposes TRBD1, but this gene call is untestable without DNA. CDR1 is SGHTA and CDR2 is FQGNSA in the germline V gene. The CDR3 covers 13 residues. The CDR3 reads CASSLTQGYEQYF.

The V call is TRBV13, the J call TRBJ2-2; there is no DNA to check the TCRdb D call of TRBD1. The CDR3 has 19 amino acids. CDR1 is PRHDT, CDR2 FYEKMQ, per germline (reference sequence). The CDR3 spells CASSFTQGLKSQNTGELFF.

The chain couples TRBV6-6 to TRBJ2-5; TCRdb's D call, TRBD1, is unchecked because there is no DNA. From germline, CDR1 is MNHNY and CDR2 SVGAGI (reference sequence). This CDR3 contains 14 residues. CDR3 protein: CATGTPQGRETQYF.

The chain combines TRBV28 with TRBJ2-7; there is no DNA to check the TCRdb D call of TRBD1. Germline CDR1 is MDHEN and CDR2 is SYDVKM. CDR3 size: 15 residues. The CDR3 protein is CASSSGRVPSYEQYF. Variable domain in full (rest from reference TRBV28 and TRBJ2-7): DVKVTQSSRYLVKRTGEKVFLECVQDMDHENMFWYRQDPGLGLRLIYFSYDVKMKEKGDIPEGYSVSREKKERFSLILESASTNQTSMYLCASSSGRVPSYEQYFGPGTRLTVT.

The genes are TRBV7-2 and TRBJ2-2; TCRdb selects TRBD2, and the lack of DNA leaves this call unchecked. Germline-derived CDR1 and CDR2 are SGHTA and FQGNSA. The CDR3 sequence is 14 residues long. CDR3 protein: CASSVSSIPGELFF.

This sequence joins TRBV11-2 and TRBJ2-7; TCRdb lists TRBD1, though no DNA is available to test this call. Germline assignment: CDR1 SGHAT and CDR2 FQNNGV. The CDR3 consists of 13 residues. CDR3 residues: CASSFGGAGEQYF.

The chain employs TRBV5-1 and TRBJ1-1. Per the germline V gene, CDR1 is SGHRS and CDR2 is YFSETQ. The CDR3 has 14 amino acids. CDR3 residues: CASSFAPPRTEAFF.

V usage is TRBV5-1 and J usage is TRBJ2-7. Germline-derived CDR1 and CDR2 are SGHRS and YFSETQ. This CDR3 comprises 18 residues. The CDR3 spells CASSLNSAAGEKGYEQYF.

CDR3 loop: CSAIRVQETQYF. J is TRBJ2-5 and V is TRBV20-1. Germline V CDR1 and CDR2: DFQATT, SNEGSKA (reference sequence). CDR3 length equals 12 residues.

The chain is built from TRBV30 and TRBJ2-1; the D call of TRBD1 rests on TCRdb alone, since no DNA is present to check it. CDR3 length: 15 residues. CDR1 GTSNPN and CDR2 SVGIG come from the germline V gene (reference sequence). CDR3 region: CAWVRGGGENNEQFF.

V gene TRBV12-3 or TRBV12-4 combines with J gene TRBJ2-3; lacking DNA, the TRBD2 call made by TCRdb goes unchecked. This CDR3 has 18 amino acids. CDR3 protein: CASSLGLVSQEITDTQYF.

The J gene is TRBJ2-1, the V gene TRBV7-9; TCRdb's D gene call, TRBD2, goes unchecked for lack of DNA. The CDR3 has 14 residues. Germline V gene lookup returns CDR1 SEHNR and CDR2 FQNEAQ (reference sequence). The CDR3 reads CAPAGLAGGNEQFF.

The gene calls are TRBV4-3 and TRBJ2-2. This CDR3 contains 17 residues. Per germline, CDR1 LGHNA and CDR2 YSLEER. The CDR3 reads CASSQDLTDANTGELFF.

The chain combines TRBV7-2 with TRBJ2-7. The V gene's germline CDR1 is SGHTA and CDR2 FQGNSA. The CDR3 sequence is 14 residues long. The CDR3 sequence: CASSLVQGPNEQYF.

The J gene is TRBJ1-5, the V gene TRBV20-1. This CDR3 contains 16 residues. CDR1 DFQATT and CDR2 SNEGSKA come from the germline V gene (reference sequence). CDR3 region: CSARESGRGGDQPQHF.

V usage is TRBV5-5 and J usage is TRBJ1-5. The CDR3 sequence is 15 residues long. Germline loops: CDR1 SGHKS, CDR2 YYEKEE (reference sequence). CDR3 residues: CASSLAGWGNQPQHF.

The gene calls are TRBV20-1 and TRBJ2-7; the D call from TCRdb, TRBD2, cannot be confirmed without DNA. The CDR3 totals 14 residues. The germline V gene has CDR1 DFQATT and CDR2 SNEGSKA (reference sequence). CDR3 region: CSAQGGGIGYEQYF.

This chain's CDR3 is CASSIGQGAYNEQFF. The chain uses TRBV19 and TRBJ2-1; the TRBD1 assignment by TCRdb is unverifiable without DNA. The CDR3 runs to 15 residues. The germline V gene encodes CDR1 LNHDA and CDR2 SQIVND (reference sequence).

The rearrangement uses TRBV20-1 and TRBJ1-2. Germline assignment: CDR1 DFQATT and CDR2 SNEGSKA (reference sequence). The CDR3 spans 14 residues. CDR3 protein: CSARGRIPPYGYTF.